One sample yielded the 19 T cell receptor beta chains listed below, sequenced in a study of shared clonotypes between healthy human individuals (dated by TCRdb to 2020 to 2021). Preparation of the library involved the immunoSEQ multiplex PCR assay. TCRdb took this table from immuneACCESS and kept in-frame rearrangements with V and J called. Such tables lack part of the clones; where checked against another copy, unresolved V genes explain under half of the gap, and the rest is unexplained. The sample table holds over 2 million clones, of which roughly 92% were seen once. The ten most abundant clones make up around 0.4% of the sample. The sequencing sample was made of naive CD4+ T cells from PBMCs. The cell subset or site label for this specimen denotes: CD45RA+ positively selected. These TCRs come from a man aged 18 to 29 in good health. Some clones in this sample may be carry-over from other donors' samples.

The chain is built from TRBV5-6 and TRBJ2-7; TRBD1 matches at 9 bases. CDR1 is SGHDT, CDR2 YYEEEE, per germline. The trim removed 4 bases at V and 2 bases at J, leaving 7 bases unmatched. CDR3 length equals 15 residues. The CDR3 bases are TGTGCCAGCAGCCATGGGGGACAGGGCACCTACGAGCAGTACTTC. This sequence encodes CASSHGGQGTYEQYF.

The chain combines TRBV6-5 with TRBJ2-1, with TRBD2 matching 11 bases. The CDR3 runs 15 residues. V lost 4 bases to trimming and J lost 2 bases; unmatched junction nucleotides: 1. Looked up from germline, CDR1 is MNHEY and CDR2 is SVGAGI. The CDR3 spells CASSSTSGAYNEQFF. The CDR3 DNA reads TGTGCCAGCAGTTCGACTAGCGGGGCCTACAATGAGCAGTTCTTC.

Here the CDR3 reads CASSEQGTNYNEQFF. The CDR3 DNA is TGTGCCAGCAGTGAACAGGGAACGAATTACAATGAGCAGTTCTTC. V gene TRBV6-4 combines with J gene TRBJ2-1, with D possibly being TRBD1 (6 bases). The length of the CDR3 is 15 residues. The germline CDR1 and CDR2 sequences are MRHNA and SNTAGT. The ends were cut back, 3 bases at V and 4 bases at J, with 13 bases in the middle.

The chain employs TRBV7-2 and TRBJ1-1; TRBD1 agrees at 7 bases. V lost 5 bases, J lost 2 bases, and 5 bases stayed unmatched. The CDR3 is made up of 14 amino acids. Germline CDR1 SGHTA, CDR2 FQGNSA. The CDR3 region has the DNA TGTGCCAGCAGCGCTCGGGACAGCAACACTGAAGCTTTCTTT. Its translation: CASSARDSNTEAFF.

CDR3 amino acids: CASSLGDRLAGGKGTDTQYF. CDR3 DNA: TGTGCCAGCAGCTTAGGAGACCGACTAGCGGGAGGAAAGGGCACAGATACGCAGTATTTT. V usage is TRBV13 and J usage is TRBJ2-3; 13 bases map to TRBD2. Per germline, CDR1 PRHDT and CDR2 FYEKMQ (reference sequence). V was clipped by 0 bases and J by 1 base; unmatched bases: 10. The CDR3 is 20 residues long. The full variable domain, its missing parts supplied by reference TRBV13 and TRBJ2-3, is AAGVIQSPRHLIKEKRETATLKCYPIPRHDTVYWYQQGPGQDPQFLISFYEKMQSDKGSIPDRFSAQQFSDYHSELNMSSLELGDSALYFCASSLGDRLAGGKGTDTQYFGPGTRLTVL.

This chain uses TRBV6-5 with TRBJ1-4; D remains unclear. V lost 2 bases to trimming and J lost 7 bases, with 14 bases between them. There are 15 residues in the CDR3. Germline CDR1 is MNHEY and CDR2 is SVGAGI. The DNA for the CDR3 is TGTGCCAGCAGTTACGCAGGAATGATGGGTGAAAAACTGTTTTTT. It codes for CASSYAGMMGEKLFF.

In its sample, this clone was seen once. The chain has TRBV7-2 and TRBJ2-1, with 14 bases lining up with TRBD2. The germline gives CDR1 SGHTA, CDR2 FQGNSA. The CDR3 runs 17 residues. V was pared by 0 bases and J by 7 bases, with 5 bases of the junction left unmatched. CDR3 in DNA: TGTGCCAGCAGCTTAGCCCCGGGACTAGCGGGAGTGAATGAGCAGTTCTTC. Amino acids: CASSLAPGLAGVNEQFF.

V usage is TRBV6-6 and J usage is TRBJ1-2; perhaps TRBD1 as D (5 bases). The V end lost 1 base, the J end lost 7 bases, and 16 bases lay between the germline ends. The germline V gene encodes CDR1 MNHNY and CDR2 SVGAGI (reference sequence). The CDR3 consists of 15 residues. For the CDR3, the DNA is TGTGCCAGCAGTTACTTGAAGGGGCAGGAGGGTGGCTACACCTTC. Protein: CASSYLKGQEGGYTF.

The V gene is TRBV6-5, the J gene TRBJ2-7; D is perhaps TRBD1 (6 bases). Germline values: CDR1 MNHEY, CDR2 SVGAGI. CDR3 size: 13 residues. Trimming removed 8 bases at V and 2 bases at J, with 13 bases between. CDR3 nucleotides: TGTGCCAGCTTCGGGGCAGGGGCCTACGAGCAGTACTTC. Protein product: CASFGAGAYEQYF.

A remark on this clone: Distinct nucleotide sequences in the sample also encode this CDR3. V gene TRBV9 combines with J gene TRBJ2-5; D unclear. V was pared by 0 bases and J by 5 bases, with 8 bases between. The CDR3 covers 13 residues. Germline V lookup: CDR1 SGDLS, CDR2 YYNGEE. CDR3 in amino acids: CASSVDLRETQYF. The CDR3 DNA reads TGTGCCAGCAGCGTAGATTTACGGGAGACCCAGTACTTC.

This clone was counted once. The rearrangement uses TRBV4-1 and TRBJ2-1; a weak D match, TRBD2 (7 bases). Per the germline V gene, CDR1 is MGHRA and CDR2 is YSYEKL. V lost 5 bases, J lost 6 bases, and 23 bases lay in between. This CDR3 has 17 amino acids. CDR3 nucleotides: TGCGCCAGCAGCAAGGCCCCGGGGACTGGGGGGGCCAATGAGCAGTTCTTC. Translated: CASSKAPGTGGANEQFF.

This chain uses TRBV7-9 with TRBJ2-7; possibly TRBD1 for D (6 bases). The CDR3 runs 15 residues. V shed 5 bases and J shed 4 bases, with 18 bases lying between them. Germline CDR1 SEHNR, CDR2 FQNEAQ (reference sequence). CDR3 nucleotides: TGTGCCAGCAGCGTTATGAATGGACAGTCTTACGAGCAGTACTTC. This translates into CASSVMNGQSYEQYF.

About this clone: Additional DNA sequences in this sample encode the identical CDR3. J is TRBJ1-6 and V is TRBV6-5; D is possibly TRBD1 (5 bases). Looked up from germline, CDR1 is MNHEY and CDR2 is SVGAGI. This CDR3 region has 12 residues. The germline V and J ends were trimmed by 6 bases and 10 bases, with 10 bases remaining between them. The DNA for the CDR3 is TGTGCCAGCAGCCCGGGGGACTCACCCCTCCACTTT. It specifies CASSPGDSPLHF.

The chain has TRBV5-1 and TRBJ1-1; D is unresolved. The CDR3 is 14 residues long. With 0 bases removed from V and 4 bases from J, the gap between germline ends came to 10 bases. Germline V lookup: CDR1 SGHRS, CDR2 YFSETQ. CDR3 DNA: TGCGCCAGCAGCTTGGTTGGGGTTGTCACTGAAGCTTTCTTT. Protein product: CASSLVGVVTEAFF.

The chain carries TRBV2 and TRBJ2-7, with a tentative D call TRBD2 (5 bases). The CDR3 is 14 residues long. Germline V CDR1 and CDR2: SNHLY, FYNNEI. V lost 6 bases to trimming and J lost 5 bases, with 17 bases between them. The CDR3 loop is CASRVTGNFNEQYF. The CDR3 nucleotides are TGTGCCAGCAGGGTTACGGGGAATTTTAACGAGCAGTACTTC.

This clone was found once. The rearrangement uses TRBV12-5 and TRBJ2-1, with D unclear. V lost 5 bases and J 15 bases, leaving 8 bases between the germline ends. CDR1 is LGHNT, CDR2 FRNRAP, per germline. The CDR3 totals 9 residues. The chain's CDR3 is CASGTPAFF. The CDR3 bases are TGTGCTAGTGGTACGCCGGCGTTCTTC. Complete variable domain (other parts from reference TRBV12-5 and TRBJ2-1): DARVTQTPRHKVTEMGQEVTMRCQPILGHNTVFWYRQTMMQGLELLAYFRNRAPLDDSGMPKDRFSAEMPDATLATLKIQPSEPRDSAVYFCASGTPAFFGPGTRLTVL.

This clone was picked up a small number of times. The chain is built from TRBV18 and TRBJ1-1; the D is unclear. The CDR3 covers 13 residues. CDR1 is KGHSH, CDR2 LQKENI, per germline. The V and J ends lost 3 bases and 4 bases respectively, with 9 bases between them. CDR3 DNA: TGTGCCAGCTCACCCCGAGAGGTCACTGAAGCTTTCTTT. Amino acids: CASSPREVTEAFF.

The chain uses TRBV18 and TRBJ2-5, with D possibly being TRBD1 or TRBD2 (6 bases each). CDR3 length: 16 amino acids. The V and J ends lost 3 bases and 4 bases respectively, with 18 bases between them. Germline V gives CDR1 KGHSH, CDR2 LQKENI. DNA for the CDR3: TGTGCCAGCTCACCCTTCGGTGGGGGGCCGGGAGAGACCCAGTACTTC. The encoded protein is CASSPFGGGPGETQYF. The full variable domain, completed using reference TRBV18 and TRBJ2-5, is NAGVMQNPRHLVRRRGQEARLRCSPMKGHSHVYWYRQLPEEGLKFMVYLQKENIIDESGMPKERFSAEFPKEGPSILRIQQVVRGDSAAYFCASSPFGGGPGETQYFGPGTRLLVL.

As to this clone: At the DNA level, this CDR3 is encoded by other sequences in the same sample as well. V gene TRBV7-2 combines with J gene TRBJ1-1; D is perhaps TRBD1 (5 bases). The CDR3 runs 14 residues. Germline assignment: CDR1 SGHTA and CDR2 FQGNSA. Between the trimmed V and J ends, which lost 1 base and 1 base, there was a span of 7 bases. Written as DNA, the CDR3 is TGTGCCAGCAGCTTAGTAGGACAGAACACTGAAGCTTTCTTT. Translated: CASSLVGQNTEAFF.